Sequencing of this TCR beta chain was carried out in a study of beta chain features in type 1 diabetes. V gave up 7 bases and J gave up 5 bases; unmatched junction bases: 8. CDR1 and CDR2 from the germline V gene are LNHDA and SQIVND (reference sequence). The CDR3 loop spans 14 amino acids. As for this clone: Its antigen remains unknown.

General observations from the study: Cells expressing TCR highly could be over-represented by cDNA sequencing. Shorter TCRB CDR3s, moderately but significantly so, were found in Type 1 diabetes patients in all four CD4+ subsets.

Isolated RNA was reverse transcribed in full, so expressed TCRB transcripts were sequenced. A few million reads were obtained on average from naive, central memory and regulatory T cell samples. Clones were sequenced by immunoSEQ multiplex PCR, and TCRdb holds only the in-frame ones, with some missing. The table has 250,000 to 350,000 clones, roughly 15% seen once. V is TRBV19 and J is TRBJ1-1, with 9 bases that match TRBD1. The source of this sequence is a young man in good health. The source material was central memory CD4+ T cells from blood. The CDR3 reads CASTRTGALTEAFF. DNA for the CDR3: TGTGCCAGTACTCGGACAGGGGCTTTGACTGAAGCTTTCTTT.